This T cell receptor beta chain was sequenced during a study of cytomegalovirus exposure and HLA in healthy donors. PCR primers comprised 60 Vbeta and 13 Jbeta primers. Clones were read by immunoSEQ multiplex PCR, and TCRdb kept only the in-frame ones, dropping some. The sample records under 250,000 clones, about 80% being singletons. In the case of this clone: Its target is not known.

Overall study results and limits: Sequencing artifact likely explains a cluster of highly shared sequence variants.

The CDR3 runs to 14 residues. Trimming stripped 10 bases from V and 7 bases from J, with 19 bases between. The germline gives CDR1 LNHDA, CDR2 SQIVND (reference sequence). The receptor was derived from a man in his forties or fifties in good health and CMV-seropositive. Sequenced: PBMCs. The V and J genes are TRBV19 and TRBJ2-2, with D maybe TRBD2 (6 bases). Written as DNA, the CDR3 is TGTGCCACTAAAAGGCGGGATAAAAGCGGGGAGCTGTTTTTT. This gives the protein CATKRRDKSGELFF.